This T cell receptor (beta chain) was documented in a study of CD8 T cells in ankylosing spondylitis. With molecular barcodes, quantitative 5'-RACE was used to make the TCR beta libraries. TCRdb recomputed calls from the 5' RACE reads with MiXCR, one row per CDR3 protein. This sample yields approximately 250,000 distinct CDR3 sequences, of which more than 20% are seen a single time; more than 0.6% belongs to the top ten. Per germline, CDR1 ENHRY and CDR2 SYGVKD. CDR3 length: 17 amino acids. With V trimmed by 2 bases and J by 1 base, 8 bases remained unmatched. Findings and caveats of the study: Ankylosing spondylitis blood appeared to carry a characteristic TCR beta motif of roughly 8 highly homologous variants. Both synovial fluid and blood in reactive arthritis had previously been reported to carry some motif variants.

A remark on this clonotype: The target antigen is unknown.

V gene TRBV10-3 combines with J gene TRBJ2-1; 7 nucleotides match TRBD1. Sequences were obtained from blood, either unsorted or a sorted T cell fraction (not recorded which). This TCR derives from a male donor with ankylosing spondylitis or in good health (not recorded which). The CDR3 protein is CAISETQRTGSYNEQFF. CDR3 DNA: TGTGCCATCAGTGAGACCCAACGGACAGGTTCCTACAATGAGCAGTTCTTC.